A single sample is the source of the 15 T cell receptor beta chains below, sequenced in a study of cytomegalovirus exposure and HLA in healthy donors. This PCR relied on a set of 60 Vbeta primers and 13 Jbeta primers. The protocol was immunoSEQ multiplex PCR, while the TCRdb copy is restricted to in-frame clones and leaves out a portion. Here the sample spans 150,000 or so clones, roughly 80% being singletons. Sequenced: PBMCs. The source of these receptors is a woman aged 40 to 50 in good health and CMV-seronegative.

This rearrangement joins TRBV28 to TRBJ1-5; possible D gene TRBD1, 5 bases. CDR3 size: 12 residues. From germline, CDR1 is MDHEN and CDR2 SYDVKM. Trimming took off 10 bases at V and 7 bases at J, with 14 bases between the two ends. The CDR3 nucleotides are TGTGCCACCGGGGGGGGGAAACAGCCCCAGCATTTT. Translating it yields CATGGGKQPQHF.

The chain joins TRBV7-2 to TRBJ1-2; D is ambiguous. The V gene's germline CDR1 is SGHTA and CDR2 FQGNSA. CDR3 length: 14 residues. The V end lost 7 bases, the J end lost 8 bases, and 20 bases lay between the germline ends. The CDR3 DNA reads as TGTGCCAGCACCTTGCAAGGTTTGGGAGGGGGCTACACCTTC. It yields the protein CASTLQGLGGGYTF.

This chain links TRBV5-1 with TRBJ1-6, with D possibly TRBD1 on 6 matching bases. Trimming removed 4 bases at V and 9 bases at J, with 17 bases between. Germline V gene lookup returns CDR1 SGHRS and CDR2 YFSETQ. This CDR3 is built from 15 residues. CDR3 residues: CASSPENRAGSPLHF. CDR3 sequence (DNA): TGCGCCAGCAGCCCGGAGAACAGGGCGGGTTCACCCCTCCACTTT.

CDR3 sequence reads: CASSEFGTGGLGRDTEAFF. The CDR3 DNA sequence: TGTGCCAGCAGTGAATTTGGGACAGGGGGCTTAGGGAGGGACACTGAAGCTTTCTTT. The rearrangement uses TRBV6-1 and TRBJ1-1, with TRBD1 matching over 12 bases. Trimming took 2 bases from V and 3 from J; bases not matched to a gene: 13. The germline gives CDR1 MNHNS, CDR2 SASEGT. There are 19 residues in the CDR3.

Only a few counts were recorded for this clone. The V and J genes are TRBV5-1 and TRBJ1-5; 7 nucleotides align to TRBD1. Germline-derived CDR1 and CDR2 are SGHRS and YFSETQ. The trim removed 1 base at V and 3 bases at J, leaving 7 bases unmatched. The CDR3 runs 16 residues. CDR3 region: CASSLYGGQNNQPQHF. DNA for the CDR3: TGCGCCAGCAGCTTGTACGGGGGACAGAACAATCAGCCCCAGCATTTT.

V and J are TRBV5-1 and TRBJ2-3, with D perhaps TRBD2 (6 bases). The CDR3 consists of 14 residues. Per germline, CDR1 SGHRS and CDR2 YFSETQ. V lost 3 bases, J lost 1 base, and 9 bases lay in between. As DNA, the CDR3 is TGCGCCAGCAGCTCTATAGCGGGCACAGATACGCAGTATTTT. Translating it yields CASSSIAGTDTQYF.

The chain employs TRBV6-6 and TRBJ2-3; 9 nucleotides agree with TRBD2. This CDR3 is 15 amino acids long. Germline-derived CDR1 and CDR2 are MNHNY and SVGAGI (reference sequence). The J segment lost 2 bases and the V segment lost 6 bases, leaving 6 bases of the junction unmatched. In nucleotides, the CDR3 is TGTGCCAGCAGCCCCCTAGCGGGATCCACAGATACGCAGTATTTT. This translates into CASSPLAGSTDTQYF.

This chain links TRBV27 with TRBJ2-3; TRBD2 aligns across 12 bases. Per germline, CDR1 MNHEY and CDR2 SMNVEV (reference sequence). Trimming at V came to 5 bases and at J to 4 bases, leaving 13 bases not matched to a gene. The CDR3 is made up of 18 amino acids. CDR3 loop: CASSPLWASGGAPDTQYF. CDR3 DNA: TGTGCCAGCAGTCCCCTTTGGGCTAGCGGGGGGGCCCCAGATACGCAGTATTTT.

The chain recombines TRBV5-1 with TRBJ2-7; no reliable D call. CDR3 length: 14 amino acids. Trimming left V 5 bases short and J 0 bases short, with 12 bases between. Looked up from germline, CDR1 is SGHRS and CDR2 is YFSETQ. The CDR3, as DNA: TGCGCCAGCAGTTTAGTCTCAAGCTCCTACGAGCAGTACTTC. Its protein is CASSLVSSSYEQYF.

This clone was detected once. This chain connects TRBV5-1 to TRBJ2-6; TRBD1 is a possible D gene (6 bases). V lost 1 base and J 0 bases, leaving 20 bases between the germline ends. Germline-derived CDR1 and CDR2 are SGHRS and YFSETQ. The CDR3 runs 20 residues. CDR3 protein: CASSLTLQGSSHSGANVLTF. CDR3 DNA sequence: TGCGCCAGCAGCTTGACGTTACAGGGAAGCTCTCACTCTGGGGCCAACGTCCTGACTTTC.

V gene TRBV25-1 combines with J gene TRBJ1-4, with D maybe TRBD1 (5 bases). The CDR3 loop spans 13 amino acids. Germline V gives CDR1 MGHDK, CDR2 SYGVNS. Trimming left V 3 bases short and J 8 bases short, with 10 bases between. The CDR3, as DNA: TGTGCCAGCAGTGACCGGGGGAGGGAAAAACTGTTTTTT. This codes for CASSDRGREKLFF.

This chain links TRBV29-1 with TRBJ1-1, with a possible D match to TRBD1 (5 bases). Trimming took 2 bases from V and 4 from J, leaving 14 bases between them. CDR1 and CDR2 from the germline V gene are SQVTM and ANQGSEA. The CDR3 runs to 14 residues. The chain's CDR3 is CSVEHTGGSTEAFF. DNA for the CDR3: TGCAGCGTTGAACATACGGGGGGGAGCACTGAAGCTTTCTTT.

In DNA form, the CDR3 reads TGTGCCAGCAGATGGCGGCGAGATGGCTACACCTTC. This translates into CASRWRRDGYTF. The gene calls are TRBV5-6 and TRBJ1-2; D uncertain. V was clipped by 5 bases and J by 6 bases, with 11 bases between them. CDR3 length: 12 amino acids. Per germline, CDR1 SGHDT and CDR2 YYEEEE.

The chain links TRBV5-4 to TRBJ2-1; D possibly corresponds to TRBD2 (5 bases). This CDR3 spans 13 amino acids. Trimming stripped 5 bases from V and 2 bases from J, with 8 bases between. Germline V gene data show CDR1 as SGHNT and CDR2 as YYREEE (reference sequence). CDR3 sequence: CASRAGAYNEQFF. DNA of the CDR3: TGTGCCAGCAGGGCCGGGGCCTACAATGAGCAGTTCTTC.

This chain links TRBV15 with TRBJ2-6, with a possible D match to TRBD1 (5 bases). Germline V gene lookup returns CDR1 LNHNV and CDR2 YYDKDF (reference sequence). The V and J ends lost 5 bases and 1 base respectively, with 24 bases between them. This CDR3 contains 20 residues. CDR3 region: CATSGPDSKRAISGANVLTF. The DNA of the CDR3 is TGTGCCACCAGCGGACCTGACAGCAAACGCGCCATTTCTGGGGCCAACGTCCTGACTTTC.